The present T cell receptor beta chain was sequenced within a study of T cell responses to AZD1222 COVID-19 vaccine. Assay: immunoSEQ multiplex PCR; the TCRdb copy retains only in-frame clones and omits some. The sample has roughly 170,000 clones, 90% to 95% seen once. The material was peripheral blood, obtained on day 0 of AZD1222 vaccination. The receptor was derived from an adult in good health.

The CDR3 sequence is CASSRDRGLNNEQFF. The DNA of the CDR3 is TGTGCCAGCTCTCGGGACAGGGGGCTCAACAATGAGCAGTTCTTC. The rearrangement uses TRBV18 and TRBJ2-1; 12 nucleotides match TRBD1. Looked up from germline, CDR1 is KGHSH and CDR2 is LQKENI. V shed 6 bases, J shed 5 bases, and the junction held 5 bases outside the gene matches. This CDR3 is built from 15 residues.